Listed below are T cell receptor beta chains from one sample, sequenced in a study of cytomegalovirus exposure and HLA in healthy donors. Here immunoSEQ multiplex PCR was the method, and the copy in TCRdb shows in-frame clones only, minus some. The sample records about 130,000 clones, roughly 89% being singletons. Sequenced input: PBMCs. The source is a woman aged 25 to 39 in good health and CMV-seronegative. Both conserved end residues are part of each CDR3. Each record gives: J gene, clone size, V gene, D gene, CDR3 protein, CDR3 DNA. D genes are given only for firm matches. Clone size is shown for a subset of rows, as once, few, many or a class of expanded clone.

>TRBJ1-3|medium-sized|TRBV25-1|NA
CASSGEGSGNTIYF
TGTGCCAGCAGTGGAGAGGGCTCTGGAAACACCATATATTTT
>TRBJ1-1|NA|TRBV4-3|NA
CASSQGSTGDTEAFF
TGCGCCAGCAGCCAAGGCAGTACCGGGGACACTGAAGCTTTCTTT
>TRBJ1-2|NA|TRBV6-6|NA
CASSYTGQTIVYGYTF
TGTGCCAGCAGTTATACCGGACAGACTATTGTCTATGGCTACACCTTC
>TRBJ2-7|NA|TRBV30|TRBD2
CAWSSMGGTYEQYF
TGTGCCTGGAGTTCCATGGGGGGGACCTACGAGCAGTACTTC
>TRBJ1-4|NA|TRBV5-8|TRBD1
CASSRYRQGGSEKLFF
TGTGCCAGCAGCCGTTACAGACAGGGTGGTAGTGAAAAACTGTTTTTT
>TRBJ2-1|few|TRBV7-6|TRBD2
CASSRLAGVNEQFF
TGTGCCAGCAGCCGTCTAGCGGGAGTCAATGAGCAGTTCTTC
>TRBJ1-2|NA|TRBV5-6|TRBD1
CASSLNRQGSTF
TGTGCCAGCAGCTTGAACCGACAGGGGTCGACCTTC
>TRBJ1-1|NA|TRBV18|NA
CASSWGQGTEAFF
TGTGCCAGCTCCTGGGGGCAGGGCACTGAAGCTTTCTTT
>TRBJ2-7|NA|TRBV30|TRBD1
CAWSVGQGARGDEQYF
TGTGCCTGGAGTGTAGGACAGGGGGCGCGAGGGGACGAGCAGTACTTC
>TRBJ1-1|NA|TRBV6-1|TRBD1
CASSSTGTGVRRAFF
TGTGCCAGCAGTTCGACCGGGACAGGGGTTAGGCGAGCTTTCTTT
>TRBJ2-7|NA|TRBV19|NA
CASSNYPDYEQYF
TGTGCCAGTAGTAACTACCCTGACTACGAGCAGTACTTC
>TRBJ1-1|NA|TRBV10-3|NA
CAISDSQNTEAFF
TGTGCCATCAGTGACTCACAGAACACTGAAGCTTTCTTT
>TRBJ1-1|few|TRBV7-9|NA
CASSSGATEAFF
TGTGCCAGCAGCTCAGGGGCAACTGAAGCTTTCTTT
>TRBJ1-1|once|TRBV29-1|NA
CSVGLVATANTEAFF
TGCAGCGTTGGACTGGTTGCGACTGCGAACACTGAAGCTTTCTTT
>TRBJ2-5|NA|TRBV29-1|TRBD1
CSVDRTGQETQYF
TGCAGCGTTGATCGGACAGGGCAAGAGACCCAGTACTTC
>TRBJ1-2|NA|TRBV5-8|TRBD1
CASSRDRDLGGYTF
TGTGCCAGCAGCCGGGACAGGGATTTAGGCGGCTACACCTTC
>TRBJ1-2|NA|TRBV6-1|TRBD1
CASSEGTGLSYGYTF
TGTGCCAGCAGTGAGGGGACAGGGCTTTCCTATGGCTACACCTTC
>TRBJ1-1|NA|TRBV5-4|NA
CASSLGGTLPPNTEAFF
TGTGCCAGCAGCTTGGGGGGGACACTACCCCCGAACACTGAAGCTTTCTTT
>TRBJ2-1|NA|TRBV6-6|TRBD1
CASRNRDRGRNEQFF
TGTGCCAGCAGGAACCGGGACAGGGGGCGGAATGAGCAGTTCTTC
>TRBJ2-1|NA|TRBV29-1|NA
CSVAPRNEQFF
TGCAGCGTCGCTCCCAGGAATGAGCAGTTCTTC
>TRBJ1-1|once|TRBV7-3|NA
CASSAQGRNTEAFF
TGTGCCAGCAGCGCACAGGGAAGGAACACTGAAGCTTTCTTT
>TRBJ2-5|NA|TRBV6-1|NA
CASSRQRSQETQYF
TGTGCCAGCAGCCGACAGCGATCTCAAGAGACCCAGTACTTC
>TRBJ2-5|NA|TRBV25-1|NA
CASTTSGRETQYF
TGTGCCAGTACTACGTCGGGTCGAGAGACCCAGTACTTC
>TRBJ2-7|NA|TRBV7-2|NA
CASSLEAGIGYEQYF
TGTGCCAGCAGCTTAGAGGCAGGGATCGGCTACGAGCAGTACTTC
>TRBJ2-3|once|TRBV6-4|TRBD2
CASSISGGAWYTQYF
TGTGCCAGCAGTATCAGCGGGGGGGCCTGGTATACGCAGTATTTT
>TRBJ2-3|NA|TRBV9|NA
CASSVFSGSLSTDTQYF
TGTGCCAGCAGCGTTTTTTCGGGAAGCCTTAGCACAGATACGCAGTATTTT
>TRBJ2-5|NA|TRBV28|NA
CASSLDISQETQYF
TGTGCCAGCAGTTTGGACATATCCCAGGAGACCCAGTACTTC
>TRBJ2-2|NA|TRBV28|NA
CASRTEGSGELFF
TGTGCCAGCAGGACGGAGGGATCCGGGGAGCTGTTTTTT
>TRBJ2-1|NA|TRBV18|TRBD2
CASSPLAGDPEQFF
TGTGCCAGCTCACCGCTAGCGGGGGATCCCGAGCAGTTCTTC
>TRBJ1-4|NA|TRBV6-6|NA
CASSYSLRTAEKLFF
TGTGCCAGCAGTTACTCGTTACGCACTGCTGAAAAACTGTTTTTT
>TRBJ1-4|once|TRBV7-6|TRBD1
CASSSGGTGPKKEKLFF
TGTGCCAGCAGCTCGGGTGGGACAGGCCCCAAAAAGGAAAAACTGTTTTTT
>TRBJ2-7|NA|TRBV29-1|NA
CSVESEGGYEQYF
TGCAGCGTTGAATCTGAGGGGGGGTACGAGCAGTACTTC
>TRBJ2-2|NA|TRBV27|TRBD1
CASSARVTGAGTGELFF
TGTGCCAGCAGTGCCAGAGTTACAGGGGCGGGCACCGGGGAGCTGTTTTTT
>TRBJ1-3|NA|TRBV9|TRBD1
CASSTLQGLGNTIYF
TGTGCCAGCAGCACCCTACAGGGGCTGGGAAACACCATATATTTT
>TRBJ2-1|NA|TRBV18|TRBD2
CASSPRRGGRDNEQFF
TGTGCCAGCTCACCACGGCGGGGGGGGAGAGACAATGAGCAGTTCTTC
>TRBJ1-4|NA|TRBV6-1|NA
CASANQRGEKLFF
TGTGCCAGCGCTAATCAACGGGGGGAAAAACTGTTTTTT
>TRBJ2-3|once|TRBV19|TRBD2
CASSPWGLAGDTDTQYF
TGTGCCAGTAGTCCTTGGGGGCTAGCGGGGGACACAGATACGCAGTATTTT
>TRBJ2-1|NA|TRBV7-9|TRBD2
CASSSLLAGAYNEQFF
TGTGCCAGCAGCTCCCTTCTAGCGGGAGCATACAATGAGCAGTTCTTC
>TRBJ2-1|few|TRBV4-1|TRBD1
CASSQRNRGPGEQFF
TGCGCCAGCAGCCAAAGGAACAGGGGCCCCGGTGAGCAGTTCTTC
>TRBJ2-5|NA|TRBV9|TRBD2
CASSARLAGGGETQYF
TGTGCCAGCAGCGCTCGACTAGCGGGAGGGGGTGAGACCCAGTACTTC
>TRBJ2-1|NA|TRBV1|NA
CTSSQDLMSPGFEQFF
TGCACCAGCAGCCAAGATCTTATGTCCCCAGGTTTCGAGCAGTTCTTC
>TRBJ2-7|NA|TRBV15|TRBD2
CATSGGLAYEQYF
TGTGCCACCAGCGGGGGACTAGCCTACGAGCAGTACTTC
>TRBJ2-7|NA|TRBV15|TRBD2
CATSRELAGNYEQYF
TGTGCCACCAGCAGGGAACTAGCGGGGAACTACGAGCAGTACTTC
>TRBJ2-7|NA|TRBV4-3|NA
CASSQGRFGTYEQYF
TGCGCCAGCAGCCAAGGGCGGTTTGGTACCTACGAGCAGTACTTC
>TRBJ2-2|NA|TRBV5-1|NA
CASSIGHRAAGELFF
TGCGCCAGCAGCATTGGCCACAGGGCGGCCGGGGAGCTGTTTTTT
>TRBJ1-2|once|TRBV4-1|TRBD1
CASSRPTGRRNGYTF
TGCGCCAGCAGCCGACCGACAGGGCGGAGGAATGGCTACACCTTC
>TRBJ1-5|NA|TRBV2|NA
CASSEQGFSNQPQHF
TGTGCCAGCAGTGAACAGGGGTTCTCAAATCAGCCCCAGCATTTT
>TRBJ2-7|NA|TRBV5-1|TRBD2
CASSLSGRAAYEQYF
TGCGCCAGCAGCTTAAGCGGGAGGGCCGCCTACGAGCAGTACTTC
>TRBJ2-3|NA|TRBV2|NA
CASSDSDSDTQYF
TGTGCCAGCAGTGACTCGGACTCAGATACGCAGTATTTT
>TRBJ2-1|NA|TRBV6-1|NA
CASSAGTTYNEQFF
TGTGCCAGCAGTGCCGGGACAACCTACAATGAGCAGTTCTTC